Ten or more counts support the clone carrying this T cell receptor beta chain. Germline lookup yields CDR1 SGHTA and CDR2 FQGNSA. This CDR3 is 15 amino acids long. The data were obtained in a study of immune characterization of retroperitoneal liposarcoma. TCRdb processed the PCR reads anew with MiXCR; each CDR3 protein has one entry. The profile covers around 6,300 distinct CDR3 sequences, with approximately 28% appearing a single time and about 42% taken by the ten largest. This receptor was taken from a male donor with retroperitoneal liposarcoma. V is TRBV7-2 and J is TRBJ2-1; 9 nucleotides line up with TRBD2. The DNA end is more similar to TRBJ2-7, so the J call may be wrong. Sequencing was performed on blood. The CDR3 DNA sequence: TGTGCCAGCAGCGACTGGGAGCGGGGGGACTACGAGCAGTACTTC. Its translation: CASSDWERGDYEQYF.